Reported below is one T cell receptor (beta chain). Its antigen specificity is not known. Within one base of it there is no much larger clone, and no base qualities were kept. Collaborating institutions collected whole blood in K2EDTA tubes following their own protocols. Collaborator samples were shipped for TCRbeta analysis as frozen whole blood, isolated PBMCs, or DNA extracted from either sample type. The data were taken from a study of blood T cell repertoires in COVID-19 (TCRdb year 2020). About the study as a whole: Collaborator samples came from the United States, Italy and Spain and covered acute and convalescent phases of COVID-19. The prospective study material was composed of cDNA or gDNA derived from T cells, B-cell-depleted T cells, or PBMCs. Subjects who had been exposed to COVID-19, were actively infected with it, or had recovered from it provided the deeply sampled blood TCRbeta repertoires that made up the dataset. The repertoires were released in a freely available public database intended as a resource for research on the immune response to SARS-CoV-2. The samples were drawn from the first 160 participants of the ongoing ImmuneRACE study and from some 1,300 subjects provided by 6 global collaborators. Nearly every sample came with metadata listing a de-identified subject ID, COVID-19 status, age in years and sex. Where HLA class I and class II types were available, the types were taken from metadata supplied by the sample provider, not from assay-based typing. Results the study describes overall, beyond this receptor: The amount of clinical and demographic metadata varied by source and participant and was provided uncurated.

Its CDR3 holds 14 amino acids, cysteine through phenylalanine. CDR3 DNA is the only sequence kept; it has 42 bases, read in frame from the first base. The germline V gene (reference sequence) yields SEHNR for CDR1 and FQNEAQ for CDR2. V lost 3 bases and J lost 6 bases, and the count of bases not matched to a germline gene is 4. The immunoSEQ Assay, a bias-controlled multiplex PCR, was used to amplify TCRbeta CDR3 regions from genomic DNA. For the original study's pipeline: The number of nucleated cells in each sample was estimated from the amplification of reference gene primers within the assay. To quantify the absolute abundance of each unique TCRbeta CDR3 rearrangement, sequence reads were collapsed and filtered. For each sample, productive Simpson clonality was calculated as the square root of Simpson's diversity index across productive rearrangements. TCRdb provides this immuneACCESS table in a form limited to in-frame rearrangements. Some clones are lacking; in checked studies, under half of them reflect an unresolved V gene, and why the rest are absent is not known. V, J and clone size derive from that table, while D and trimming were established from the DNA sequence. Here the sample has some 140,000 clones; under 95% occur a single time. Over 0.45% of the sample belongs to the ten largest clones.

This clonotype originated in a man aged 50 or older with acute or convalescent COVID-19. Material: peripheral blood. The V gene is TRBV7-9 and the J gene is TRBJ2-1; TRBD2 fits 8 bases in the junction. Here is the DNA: TGTGCCAGCAGCTTTACGGGACTAGTCAATGAGCAGTTCTTC. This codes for CASSFTGLVNEQFF.